One and the same sample provided the 32 T cell receptor beta chains below, sequenced in a study of cytomegalovirus exposure and HLA in healthy donors. With 60 Vbeta and 13 Jbeta primers, the PCR was carried out. Produced via immunoSEQ multiplex PCR; TCRdb's table is partial and in-frame only. The table includes over 110,000 clones, 65% to 80% detected once. Sequencing used PBMCs. These receptors all stem from a male donor in good health and CMV-seropositive.

V gene TRBV4-1 combines with J gene TRBJ2-1, with TRBD2 matching over 13 bases. Trimming took 5 bases from V and 1 from J; bases not matched to a gene: 11. The CDR3 is 19 amino acids. CDR1 is MGHRA, CDR2 YSYEKL, per germline. DNA of the CDR3: TGCGCCAGCAGCACCCTGGGACTAGCGGGATTTTCGTCCTACAATGAGCAGTTCTTC. Translated, it gives CASSTLGLAGFSSYNEQFF.

The chain couples TRBV4-2 to TRBJ2-5, with D possibly being TRBD1 (6 bases). Germline CDR1 and CDR2: LGHNA and YNFKEQ. This CDR3 is 15 amino acids long. V was pared by 5 bases and J by 3 bases, with 16 bases between. CDR3 sequence reads: CASSSHRAGEETQYF. The CDR3 region has the DNA TGTGCCAGCAGCTCTCATCGAGCAGGGGAAGAGACCCAGTACTTC.

CDR3: CATTTGGVSEAFF. CDR3 bases: TGTGCCACCACGACAGGGGGCGTCTCTGAAGCTTTCTTT. This chain connects TRBV5-6 to TRBJ1-1; TRBD1 aligns across 10 bases. With V trimmed by 9 bases and J by 6 bases, 8 bases remained unmatched. CDR1 and CDR2 (germline): SGHDT, YYEEEE. This CDR3 has 13 amino acids.

The chain has TRBV5-4 and TRBJ1-1, with a possible D match to TRBD1 (5 bases). This CDR3 region has 13 residues. Germline CDR1 SGHNT, CDR2 YYREEE (reference sequence). Deletions cut 7 bases from V and 4 bases from J, with 14 bases between. This CDR3 reads CASEGRGSTEAFF. CDR3 sequence (DNA): TGTGCCAGCGAGGGCCGGGGGAGCACTGAAGCTTTCTTT.

The chain carries TRBV5-4 and TRBJ2-5; 8 bases agree with TRBD2. CDR3 length equals 16 residues. Germline CDR1 reads SGHNT; CDR2 reads YYREEE (reference sequence). V gave up 1 base and J gave up 5 bases; unmatched junction bases: 10. The CDR3 protein is CASSLRGGAVGETQYF. CDR3 sequence (DNA): TGTGCCAGCAGCTTGCGGGGGGGCGCGGTCGGGGAGACCCAGTACTTC.

The chain combines TRBV6-5 with TRBJ2-7; tentative D call: TRBD1 (6 bases). The CDR3 sequence is 14 residues long. Germline-derived CDR1 and CDR2 are MNHEY and SVGAGI. V was clipped by 5 bases and J by 2 bases, with 13 bases between them. The CDR3 coding sequence is TGTGCCAGCAGTCGGACAGTCGGTGCCTACGAGCAGTACTTC. Amino acids: CASSRTVGAYEQYF.

V and J are TRBV25-1 and TRBJ2-2; TRBD1 matches 9 bases. Per germline, CDR1 MGHDK and CDR2 SYGVNS. There are 14 residues in the CDR3. The V and J ends lost 6 bases and 3 bases, in that order; junction bases with no gene match: 2. Here the CDR3 DNA reads TGTGCCAGCAGACAGGGGGCGCACACCGGGGAGCTGTTTTTT. It codes for CASRQGAHTGELFF.

The rearrangement joins TRBV29-1 to TRBJ1-4, with D perhaps matching TRBD1 (5 bases). The V gene lost 6 bases and the J gene lost 6 bases, with 17 bases spanning the gap. The CDR3 consists of 14 residues. Per germline, CDR1 SQVTM and CDR2 ANQGSEA. CDR3 nucleotides: TGCAGCGTAGCAACCCGGGGGGTTGATGAAAAACTGTTTTTT. Its translation is CSVATRGVDEKLFF. The variable domain in full, completed from reference TRBV29-1 and TRBJ1-4, reads SAVISQKPSRDICQRGTSLTIQCQVDSQVTMMFWYRQQPGQSLTLIATANQGSEATYESGFVIDKFPISRPNLTFSTLTVSNMSPEDSSIYLCSVATRGVDEKLFFGSGTQLSVL.

The gene calls are TRBV28 and TRBJ2-1; 7 positions match TRBD2. V was clipped by 6 bases and J by 7 bases; unmatched bases: 12. The CDR3 has 15 amino acids. Germline values: CDR1 MDHEN, CDR2 SYDVKM. CDR3 coding DNA: TGTGCCAGCAGCCCTGCGCGGGAGTTCTCGAATGAGCAGTTCTTC. This sequence encodes CASSPAREFSNEQFF.

The rearrangement joins TRBV29-1 to TRBJ1-1; TRBD1 might be the D (5 bases). The CDR3 extends over 15 amino acids. Trimming pared 1 base from V and 2 bases from J, leaving 14 bases between. CDR1 is SQVTM, CDR2 ANQGSEA, per germline. For the CDR3, the DNA is TGCAGCGTTGAAGGACTGGCTGGGGCTAACACTGAAGCTTTCTTT. Protein sequence: CSVEGLAGANTEAFF.

The J gene is TRBJ2-5, the V gene TRBV5-1; 8 bases match TRBD2. The CDR3 runs to 14 residues. V dropped 2 bases and J dropped 5; count of bases not matched to a gene: 5. Germline CDR1 reads SGHRS; CDR2 reads YFSETQ. CDR3 in amino acids: CASSLDGGAETQYF. As DNA, the CDR3 is TGCGCCAGCAGCTTAGACGGGGGGGCCGAGACCCAGTACTTC.

The rearrangement uses TRBV6-1 and TRBJ2-1; 10 bases are a match to TRBD1. Per germline, CDR1 MNHNS and CDR2 SASEGT. This CDR3 region has 15 residues. With 2 bases clipped from V and 5 bases from J, the junction kept 3 bases outside the gene matches. CDR3 loop: CASSEPGQGNNEQFF. DNA of the CDR3: TGTGCCAGCAGTGAACCGGGACAGGGGAACAATGAGCAGTTCTTC.

DNA for the CDR3: TGTGCCAGCAGTGAAGCGAGACTAGCGGACCCCTACGAGCAGTACTTC. This codes for CASSEARLADPYEQYF. This sequence joins TRBV2 and TRBJ2-7, with 9 nucleotides matching TRBD2. V was clipped by 0 bases and J by 2 bases; unmatched bases: 5. The CDR3 is 16 residues long. CDR1 SNHLY and CDR2 FYNNEI come from the germline V gene.

CDR3 sequence reads: CASSERQGVNTEAFF. As DNA, the CDR3 is TGTGCCAGCAGTGAACGCCAGGGGGTGAACACTGAAGCTTTCTTT. This sequence joins TRBV6-1 and TRBJ1-1, with 7 bases aligning to TRBD1. J lost 0 bases, V lost 2 bases, and 3 bases had no gene match. CDR1 and CDR2 from the germline V gene are MNHNS and SASEGT. The CDR3 contains 15 residues.

About this clone itself: Other DNA sequences from this sample encode an identical CDR3 as well. CDR3 region: CASTGGGGQPQHF. CDR3 nucleotide sequence: TGTGCCAGTACAGGGGGCGGAGGGCAGCCCCAGCATTTT. The rearrangement joins TRBV19 to TRBJ1-5; 8 positions agree with TRBD1. Germline assignment: CDR1 LNHDA and CDR2 SQIVND (reference sequence). V lost 7 bases and J lost 7; bases outside the gene matches: 6. This CDR3 has 13 amino acids.

V usage is TRBV6-1 and J usage is TRBJ1-4; TRBD1 might be the D (6 bases). The CDR3 consists of 16 residues. CDR1 and CDR2 (germline): MNHNS, SASEGT. V was cut by 4 bases and J by 5 bases, with 17 bases left in between. This CDR3 reads CASSVFGQPLNEKLFF. DNA of the CDR3: TGTGCCAGCAGTGTCTTCGGACAGCCCCTGAATGAAAAACTGTTTTTT.

This rearrangement joins TRBV19 to TRBJ2-7; no definite D call. The germline V gene encodes CDR1 LNHDA and CDR2 SQIVND (reference sequence). The CDR3 has 13 residues. V lost 1 base and J 2 bases, leaving 6 bases between the germline ends. In DNA, the CDR3 is TGTGCCAGTAGTATAGTAGGAGCCTACGAGCAGTACTTC. Translation gives CASSIVGAYEQYF. Supplemented by reference TRBV19 and TRBJ2-7, the full variable domain reads DGGITQSPKYLFRKEGQNVTLSCEQNLNHDAMYWYRQDPGQGLRLIYYSQIVNDFQKGDIAEGYSVSREKKESFPLTVTSAQKNPTAFYLCASSIVGAYEQYFGPGTRLTVT.

The chain uses TRBV5-4 and TRBJ1-1, with TRBD1 matching 7 bases. This CDR3 region has 13 residues. Germline loops: CDR1 SGHNT, CDR2 YYREEE (reference sequence). After removal of 3 bases from V and 2 bases from J, the junction contained 1 base not matched to a gene. This CDR3 is CASSWDRNTEAFF. The CDR3 DNA follows: TGTGCCAGCAGCTGGGACAGAAACACTGAAGCTTTCTTT.

The chain is built from TRBV29-1 and TRBJ1-1, with a tentative D call TRBD1 (5 bases). Deletions cut 7 bases from V and 10 bases from J, with 19 bases between. This CDR3 is built from 12 residues. CDR1 and CDR2 from the germline V gene are SQVTM and ANQGSEA. As DNA, the CDR3 is TGCAGCGCGCCTCGGGGGGGAGGGGCAGCTTTCTTT. Protein: CSAPRGGGAAFF.

This chain links TRBV12-5 with TRBJ1-1, with TRBD1 matching over 8 bases. Germline lookup yields CDR1 LGHNT and CDR2 FRNRAP. V lost 2 bases, J lost 2 bases, and 4 bases stayed unmatched. CDR3 length: 15 residues. The CDR3 sequence: CASGLYGQGNTEAFF. The CDR3, as DNA: TGTGCTAGTGGTTTGTACGGACAGGGTAACACTGAAGCTTTCTTT. Full variable domain (missing parts from reference TRBV12-5 and TRBJ1-1): DARVTQTPRHKVTEMGQEVTMRCQPILGHNTVFWYRQTMMQGLELLAYFRNRAPLDDSGMPKDRFSAEMPDATLATLKIQPSEPRDSAVYFCASGLYGQGNTEAFFGQGTRLTVV.

This clone was detected a few times. The gene calls are TRBV9 and TRBJ2-5; TRBD2 might be the D (6 bases). Germline-derived CDR1 and CDR2 are SGDLS and YYNGEE. This CDR3 is 14 amino acids long. V lost 7 bases, J lost 5 bases, and 18 bases lay in between. The CDR3 bases are TGTGCCAGCCAGCGGGCGCCAACCGGGGAGACCCAGTACTTC. This gives the protein CASQRAPTGETQYF.

This clone was observed at least ten times. This chain connects TRBV7-2 to TRBJ2-7; possibly TRBD1 for D (6 bases). V shed 5 bases and J shed 2 bases, with 16 bases lying between them. Germline V gene data show CDR1 as SGHTA and CDR2 as FQGNSA. CDR3 size: 15 residues. CDR3 nucleotide sequence: TGTGCCAGCAGCCAACGGCGCAGGGGACCCTACGAGCAGTACTTC. Translating gives CASSQRRRGPYEQYF.

This clone occurred a few times. This chain joins TRBV28 and TRBJ1-5; perhaps TRBD1 as D (6 bases). The CDR3 is made up of 16 amino acids. Between the trimmed V and J ends, which lost 2 bases and 2 bases, there was a span of 13 bases. CDR1 is MDHEN and CDR2 is SYDVKM in the germline V gene. CDR3 nucleotides: TGTGCCAGCAGTTTACCCAGGGGATATGGCAATCAGCCCCAGCATTTT. Translation: CASSLPRGYGNQPQHF.

The chain carries TRBV29-1 and TRBJ2-1, with TRBD1 matching over 7 bases. The CDR3 runs to 12 residues. Germline values: CDR1 SQVTM, CDR2 ANQGSEA. V lost 6 bases, J lost 6 bases, and 5 bases stayed unmatched. CDR3 residues: CSVDRDSNEQFF. In nucleotides, the CDR3 is TGCAGCGTAGACCGGGACAGCAATGAGCAGTTCTTC.

The genes are TRBV5-1 and TRBJ2-7, with D possibly matching TRBD1 (6 bases). The germline CDR1 and CDR2 sequences are SGHRS and YFSETQ. The CDR3 is 20 amino acids. V was cut by 0 bases and J by 5 bases, with 30 bases left in between. In DNA, the CDR3 is TGCGCCAGCAGCTTGGCCTCTCTAGCAGAGGTCTTGAGGGGGTCGCACGAGCAGTACTTC. Encoded protein: CASSLASLAEVLRGSHEQYF.

The J gene is TRBJ2-6, the V gene TRBV19; perhaps TRBD1 as D (6 bases). Between the trimmed V and J ends, which lost 6 bases and 0 bases, there was a span of 12 bases. Germline values: CDR1 LNHDA, CDR2 SQIVND (reference sequence). This CDR3 region has 16 residues. The CDR3 protein is CASRIQGHSGANVLTF. CDR3 DNA sequence: TGTGCCAGTAGGATACAGGGCCACTCTGGGGCCAACGTCCTGACTTTC.

The V and J genes are TRBV5-4 and TRBJ2-7; D ambiguous. Germline CDR1 and CDR2: SGHNT and YYREEE (reference sequence). This CDR3 is built from 13 residues. Trimming left V 4 bases short and J 2 bases short, with 10 bases between. The CDR3 spells CASSTPETYEQYF. Written as DNA, the CDR3 is TGTGCCAGCAGCACTCCTGAAACCTACGAGCAGTACTTC. Complete variable domain (other parts from reference TRBV5-4 and TRBJ2-7): ETGVTQSPTHLIKTRGQQVTLRCSSQSGHNTVSWYQQALGQGPQFIFQYYREEENGRGNFPPRFSGLQFPNYSSELNVNALELDDSALYLCASSTPETYEQYFGPGTRLTVT.

For this clone: At one boundary the junction diverges from the germline segment, which might be a read error. V usage is TRBV27 and J usage is TRBJ1-5; the D is unclear. There are 14 residues in the CDR3. Germline V gene data show CDR1 as MNHEY and CDR2 as SMNVEV (reference sequence). The CDR3 loop reads CASSNGDSNQPQHF. CDR3 nucleotides: TGTGCGAGCAGTAACGGTGATAGCAATCAGCCCCAGCATTTT.

The rearrangement links TRBV5-1 to TRBJ2-3; 9 bases line up with TRBD1. Germline CDR1 and CDR2: SGHRS and YFSETQ. After removal of 1 base from V and 3 bases from J, the junction contained 9 bases not matched to a gene. The CDR3 has 17 amino acids. The chain's CDR3 is CASSLLPTGGMTDTQYF. The CDR3 DNA is TGCGCCAGCAGCTTGCTACCGACAGGGGGGATGACAGATACGCAGTATTTT.

This sequence joins TRBV28 and TRBJ1-2; weak D call: TRBD1 (5 bases). CDR3 size: 15 residues. Germline V CDR1 and CDR2: MDHEN, SYDVKM. Trimming shortened V by 3 bases and J by 0 bases, and 11 bases separated the two germline ends. The CDR3, as DNA: TGTGCCAGCAGTTTTACTATGACAGCTAACTATGGCTACACCTTC. Protein sequence: CASSFTMTANYGYTF.

This clone came up once. The V gene is TRBV10-3, the J gene TRBJ1-4, with TRBD1 as a possible D gene (6 bases). The CDR3 runs 14 residues. V was pared by 2 bases and J by 2 bases, with 6 bases between. Germline-derived CDR1 and CDR2 are ENHRY and SYGVKD. The CDR3 here is CAISEGQTNEKLFF. Written as DNA, the CDR3 is TGTGCCATCAGTGAGGGACAGACTAATGAAAAACTGTTTTTT.

CDR3 protein: CASSVEGLLNTEAFF. The CDR3 coding sequence is TGTGCCAGCAGCGTAGAGGGACTCCTCAACACTGAAGCTTTCTTT. The chain couples TRBV9 to TRBJ1-1, with D possibly being TRBD1 (5 bases). Trimming removed 0 bases at V and 2 bases at J, with 11 bases between. Germline V gives CDR1 SGDLS, CDR2 YYNGEE. The CDR3 consists of 15 residues.